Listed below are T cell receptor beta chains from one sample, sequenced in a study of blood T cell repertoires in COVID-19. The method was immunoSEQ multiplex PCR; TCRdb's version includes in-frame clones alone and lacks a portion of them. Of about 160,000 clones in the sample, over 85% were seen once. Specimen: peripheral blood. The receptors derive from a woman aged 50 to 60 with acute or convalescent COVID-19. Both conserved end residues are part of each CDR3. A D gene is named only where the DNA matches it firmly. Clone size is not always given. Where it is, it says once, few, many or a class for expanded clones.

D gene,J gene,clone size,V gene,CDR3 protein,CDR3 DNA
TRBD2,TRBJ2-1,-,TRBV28,CASSLAGNYNEQFF,TGTGCCAGCAGTCTAGCGGGAAACTACAATGAGCAGTTCTTC
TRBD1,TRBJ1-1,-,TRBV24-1,CATSDPSRTGEAFF,TGTGCCACCAGTGATCCCTCCCGGACAGGGGAAGCTTTCTTT
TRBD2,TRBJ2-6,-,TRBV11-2,CASSFGGISGANVLTF,TGTGCCAGCAGCTTCGGGGGGATCTCTGGGGCCAACGTCCTGACTTTC
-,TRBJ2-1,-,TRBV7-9,CASSLDQVLFGRGQFF,TGTGCCAGCAGCTTAGATCAGGTTCTCTTTGGTAGGGGGCAGTTCTTC
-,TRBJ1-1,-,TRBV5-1,CASSLGSYGNTEAFF,TGCGCCAGCAGCTTGGGATCCTACGGGAACACTGAAGCTTTCTTT
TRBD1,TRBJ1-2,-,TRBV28,CASSPQGGTYGYTF,TGTGCCAGCAGTCCCCAGGGGGGCACCTATGGCTACACCTTC
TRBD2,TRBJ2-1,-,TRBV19,CASSIRPGLAGGFSGSNEQFF,TGTGCCAGTAGTATTAGACCGGGACTAGCGGGAGGGTTTTCTGGTAGCAATGAGCAGTTCTTC
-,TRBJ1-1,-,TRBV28,CATQGAFF,TGTGCCACCCAGGGAGCTTTCTTT
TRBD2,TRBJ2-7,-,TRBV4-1,CASSPWEGRVYEQYF,TGCGCCAGCAGCCCATGGGAGGGGCGAGTCTACGAGCAGTACTTC
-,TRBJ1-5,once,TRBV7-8,CASSLGRGQPQHF,TGTGCCAGCAGCTTAGGCAGGGGACAGCCCCAGCATTTT
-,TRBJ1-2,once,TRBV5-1,CASSLGQSYTF,TGCGCCAGCAGCTTGGGTCAGAGCTACACCTTC
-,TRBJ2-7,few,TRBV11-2,CASSLQDYEQYF,TGTGCCAGCAGCCTACAGGACTACGAGCAGTACTTC
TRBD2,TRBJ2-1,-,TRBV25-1,CASSESWVTSGGANEQFF,TGTGCCAGCAGTGAATCTTGGGTGACTAGCGGGGGGGCCAATGAGCAGTTCTTC
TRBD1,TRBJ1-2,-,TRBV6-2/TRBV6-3,CASSDPGQGGYTF,TGTGCCAGCAGTGATCCCGGACAGGGAGGCTACACCTTC
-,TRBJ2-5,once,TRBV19,CASSPPASANQKETQYF,TGTGCCAGTAGTCCCCCTGCCAGCGCGAACCAAAAAGAGACCCAGTACTTC
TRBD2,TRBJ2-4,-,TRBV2,CASSGTSGRDSIQYF,TGTGCCAGCAGTGGGACTAGCGGGAGGGATAGCATTCAGTACTTC
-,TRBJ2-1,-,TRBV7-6,CASSLLTEQFF,TGTGCCAGCAGCTTACTAACTGAGCAGTTCTTC
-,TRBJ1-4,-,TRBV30,CAWREPGLFEKLFF,TGTGCCTGGAGAGAACCGGGACTCTTTGAAAAACTGTTTTTT
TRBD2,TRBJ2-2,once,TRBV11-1,CASRPGTSGRPGELFF,TGTGCCAGCAGACCCGGGACTAGCGGGAGACCCGGGGAGCTGTTTTTT
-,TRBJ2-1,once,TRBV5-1,CASSLDYSEQFF,TGCGCCAGCAGCTTGGACTATAGTGAGCAGTTCTTC
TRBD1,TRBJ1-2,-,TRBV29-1,CSVAQGDSYGYTF,TGCAGCGTTGCACAGGGGGACAGCTATGGCTACACCTTC
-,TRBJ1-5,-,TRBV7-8,CASSLGATNQPQHF,TGTGCCAGCAGCTTAGGGGCAACTAATCAGCCCCAGCATTTT
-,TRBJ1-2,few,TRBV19,CASRNSPNYGYTF,TGTGCCAGTAGGAACAGCCCCAACTATGGCTACACCTTC
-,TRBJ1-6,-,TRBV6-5,CASSSGHRDSPLHF,TGTGCCAGCAGTTCCGGACACCGGGATTCACCCCTCCACTTT
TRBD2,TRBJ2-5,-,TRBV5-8,CASSPVLAGAETQYF,TGTGCCAGCAGCCCCGTCCTAGCGGGGGCCGAGACCCAGTACTTC
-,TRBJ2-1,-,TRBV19,CASSIGGENNEQFF,TGTGCCAGTAGTATAGGGGGCGAAAACAATGAGCAGTTCTTC
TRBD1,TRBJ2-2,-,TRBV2,CASSPYRGTGELFF,TGTGCCAGCAGTCCCTACAGGGGCACCGGGGAGCTGTTTTTT
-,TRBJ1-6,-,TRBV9,CASSLEGGGYSPLHF,TGTGCCAGCAGCCTCGAAGGGGGGGGTTATTCACCCCTCCACTTT
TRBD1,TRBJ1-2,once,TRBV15,CATSRGLTGGDGYTF,TGTGCCACCAGCAGGGGACTAACAGGGGGGGATGGCTACACCTTC
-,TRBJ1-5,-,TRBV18,CASSTGVAFNQPQHF,TGTGCCAGCTCGACGGGGGTTGCTTTCAATCAGCCCCAGCATTTT
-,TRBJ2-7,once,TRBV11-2,CASGVKYEQYF,TGTGCCAGCGGAGTCAAATACGAGCAGTACTTC
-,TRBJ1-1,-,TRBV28,CASSSSAGQMNTEAFF,TGTGCCAGCAGTTCATCAGCGGGACAAATGAACACTGAAGCTTTCTTT